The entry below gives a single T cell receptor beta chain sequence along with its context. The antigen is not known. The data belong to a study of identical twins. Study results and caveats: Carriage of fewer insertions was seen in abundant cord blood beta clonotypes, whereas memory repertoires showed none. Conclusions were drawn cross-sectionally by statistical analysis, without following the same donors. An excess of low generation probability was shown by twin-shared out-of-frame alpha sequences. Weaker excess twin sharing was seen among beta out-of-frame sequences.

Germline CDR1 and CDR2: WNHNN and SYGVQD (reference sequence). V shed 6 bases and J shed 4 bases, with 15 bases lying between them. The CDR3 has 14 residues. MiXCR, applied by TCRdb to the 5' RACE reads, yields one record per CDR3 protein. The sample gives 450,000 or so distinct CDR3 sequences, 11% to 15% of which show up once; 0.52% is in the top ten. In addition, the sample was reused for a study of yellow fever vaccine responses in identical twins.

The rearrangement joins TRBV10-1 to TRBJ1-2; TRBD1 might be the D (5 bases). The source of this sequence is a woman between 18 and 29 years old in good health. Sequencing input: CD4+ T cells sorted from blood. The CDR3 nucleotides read TGCGCCAGCAGGAGGGACCGCGGGGCCTATGGCTACACCTTC. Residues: CASRRDRGAYGYTF.